The source of this TCR beta chain is a study of CD8 T cells in acute hepatitis C reinfection (dated by TCRdb to the early 2020s). Study-level background: This study examined the TCRbeta repertoire of CD8+ T cells that recognize the HCV NS3-1073 epitope, both during acute infection and after viral clearance. A few spontaneous resolvers contributed paired acute and follow-up samples.

Genomic DNA was extracted from FACS-sorted cells, and TCRbeta chains were sequenced through the commercial immunoSEQ service. Per the authors' processing: ImmunoSEQ Analyzer software v3.0 and R v3.5.1 were the tools used to analyze the repertoire data. Only productive rearrangements were analyzed, because any sequences with stop codons or out-of-frame rearrangements were filtered out. Simpson diversity, Shannon entropy, CDR3 length and nucleotide addition metrics were obtained from the sequencing provider. Clonotypes were grouped by frequency as dominant, sub-dominant, low or lowest abundance, and most analyses excluded clonotypes below 0.1%. A CDR3 amino acid clonotype was designated public if detected in at least two subjects at a cumulative frequency of at least 0.5%. TCRdb mirrors the immuneACCESS table, restricted to in-frame sequences. Some clones are absent from its copies; in checked studies, under half trace to an unresolved V gene, and the reason for the others is unknown. V, J and clone size reflect that table, while D and trimming were determined from the DNA. For this sample there are 30,000 to 45,000 clones; approximately 83% appear just once. Together, the top ten hold roughly 11% of the sample.

As concerns this clone: Its antigen is unknown. No base-level quality is on record; no much larger clone is a single base apart.

From cysteine to phenylalanine, the CDR3 is 15 amino acids long. Solely the CDR3 DNA is kept, with 45 bases framed from the first base. Sequences SGHVS (CDR1) and FNYEAQ (CDR2) are obtained from the germline V gene. Unmatched junction bases come to 4, with V trimmed by 5 bases and J by 4 bases. The intended sense of this specimen's time point label: naive CD8 control sorted from an acute-time-point sample. Enrolled in the Montreal Hepatitis C Cohort (HEPCO) in Canada, the donors were people who inject drugs, and these donors were followed every 3 months. Acute primary HCV infection was defined as a positive HCV RNA or antibody test that came after a negative test within the prior 24 weeks. Antibodies against CD3, CD8 and CD45RO were used for surface staining, and dead cells were excluded with an aqua fixable dye. The cohort comprised several spontaneous resolvers, defined by HCV RNA clearance within 24 weeks. From thawed, previously cryostored peripheral blood mononuclear cells, CD8+ T cells were purified through negative selection performed by means of the MACS CD8+ T cell Isolation Kit. A BD FACSAria II cell sorter was used to sort the cells.

Overall results and qualifications from the work: Because bulk sequencing covered only the TCRbeta chain, the alphabeta pairing of public clonotypes could not be determined. Few CDR3 sequences were shared with other epitopes, and differences in sequencing approaches may have limited exact matching. High diversity was observed in NS3-1073 specific repertoires, and no significant differences in diversity were found between acute resolver, follow-up resolver and acute chronic samples. Preferential use of the TRBV04 and TRBV06 gene families was observed in all groups, and this preferential usage was not explained by overrepresentation in the naive pool. NS3-1073 specific cells were too rare to sort in chronically infected subjects, so no follow-up repertoires exist for those subjects. Over ten public clonotypes were found regardless of outcome; one public clonotype used V04-02/J02-02.

This receptor was identified in a woman between 18 and 29 years old who spontaneously cleared hepatitis C infection. The chain links TRBV7-6 with TRBJ2-2, and 10 bases in between align with TRBD2. Sequencing was done on a sample of naive CD8+ T cells from PBMCs. The cell subset or site label here, explained by the study, means: sorted total naive CD45RO-negative CD8+ T cells. The CDR3 amino acid sequence is: CASSAVAGGTGELFF. The DNA sequence is given as TGTGCCAGCAGCGCGGTAGCGGGAGGCACCGGGGAGCTGTTTTTT. Here the CDR3 is joined to the reference TRBV7-6 and TRBJ2-2 genes, and the full variable domain is: GAGVSQSPRYKVTKRGQDVALRCDPISGHVSLYWYRQALGQGPEFLTYFNYEAQQDKSGLPNDRFSAERPEGSISTLTIQRTEQRDSAMYRCASSAVAGGTGELFFGEGSRLTVL.